These T cell receptor beta chains were read from a single sample in a study of blood T cells in healthy people across ages. One entry per CDR3 protein results from TCRdb running MiXCR on the 5' RACE reads. The table has hundreds of thousands of distinct CDR3 sequences, approximately 52% seen once; the top ten hold less than 15%. The sequenced sample consisted of blood. The receptor source for this set is a woman of 80 years or more in good health. CDR3s include the opening cysteine and the closing phenylalanine or tryptophan. D genes are given only for firm matches. Size is stated for part of the rows, as once, few or many counts, or as a class when the clone is expanded.

>TRBD2|-|TRBV13|16
CASSHGWTSNANEQFF
>TRBD1|many|TRBV6-5|15
CASMRDRVSTGELFF
>TRBD2|many|TRBV7-2|13
CASSPDVLAGQFF
>TRBD1|once|TRBV2|13
CASSEGTATEAFF
>-|-|TRBV20-1|18
CSARDPTQGNFYNSPLHF
>-|-|TRBV9|15
CASSVRVAGPDEQFF
>TRBD2|-|TRBV7-2|15
CASSSAASGTYEQYF
>TRBD1|-|TRBV25-1|17
CASSGDHPGQGGYEQYF
>-|few|TRBV6-1|13
CASSVTDNQPQHF
>-|-|TRBV7-2|14
CASSVGADNYGYTF
>-|many|TRBV7-8|15
CASSLVQGPSYEQYF
>-|-|TRBV12-3/TRBV12-4|13
CASSPGGGDGYTF
>TRBD2|many|TRBV5-1|16
CASSLGGGTSYNEQFF
>-|-|TRBV10-1|14
CASSDPTVQETQYF
>TRBD2|-|TRBV5-6|18
CASSSRTSGGAIGDTQYF
>TRBD2|many|TRBV6-6|14
CASSRRDYSYEQYF